This is a list of T cell receptor beta chains from one sample in a study of T cell responses to AZD1222 COVID-19 vaccine. TCRdb keeps only in-frame clones here, not all; method: immunoSEQ multiplex PCR. The data show around 100,000 clones, approximately 83% seen once. The sequencing used peripheral blood, collected on day 0 of AZD1222 vaccination. All receptors derive from an adult in good health. Each CDR3 is given with its conserved first and last residue. Each record gives: V gene, J gene, CDR3 protein.

v_gene: TRBV6-5; j_gene: TRBJ2-2; CDR3aa: CASRETNTGELFF
v_gene: TRBV2; j_gene: TRBJ1-1; CDR3aa: CASSEVIRRREVYEAFF
v_gene: TRBV2; j_gene: TRBJ1-4; CDR3aa: CASSVRTGGGEKLFF
v_gene: TRBV19; j_gene: TRBJ2-7; CDR3aa: CASSSDSWREQYF
v_gene: TRBV6-2/TRBV6-3; j_gene: TRBJ1-5; CDR3aa: CASSFAGDRARGQHF
v_gene: TRBV10-3; j_gene: TRBJ2-2; CDR3aa: CAISEVTGELFF
v_gene: TRBV30; j_gene: TRBJ1-5; CDR3aa: CAWGEVNGHQPQHF
v_gene: TRBV5-8; j_gene: TRBJ2-2; CDR3aa: CASSSPTQAGVTGELFF
v_gene: TRBV19; j_gene: TRBJ1-2; CDR3aa: CASSPGTGGLLNYGYTF
v_gene: TRBV18; j_gene: TRBJ2-7; CDR3aa: CASSPQGGEDEQYF
v_gene: TRBV11-2; j_gene: TRBJ1-2; CDR3aa: CASTHIGQYGYTF
v_gene: TRBV6-5; j_gene: TRBJ1-1; CDR3aa: CATHRQTGGGEAFF
v_gene: TRBV6-1; j_gene: TRBJ1-5; CDR3aa: CASSETGGRQPQHF
v_gene: TRBV19; j_gene: TRBJ2-7; CDR3aa: CASSMGYEQYF
v_gene: TRBV14; j_gene: TRBJ1-2; CDR3aa: CASSQERTVYGYTF
v_gene: TRBV25-1; j_gene: TRBJ1-6; CDR3aa: CASSEYGGLGGGSPLHF
v_gene: TRBV24-1; j_gene: TRBJ2-7; CDR3aa: CATSGAGNSYEQYF
v_gene: TRBV5-1; j_gene: TRBJ2-6; CDR3aa: CASSLAGSGANVLTF
v_gene: TRBV6-2/TRBV6-3; j_gene: TRBJ2-2; CDR3aa: CASSDRTRWGRGTGELFF
v_gene: TRBV7-2; j_gene: TRBJ2-7; CDR3aa: CASSFRGLGPYEQYF
v_gene: TRBV2; j_gene: TRBJ2-7; CDR3aa: CASSEWEEQYF
v_gene: TRBV3-1/TRBV3-2; j_gene: TRBJ1-6; CDR3aa: CASSQDDGSGRPLHF
v_gene: TRBV5-1; j_gene: TRBJ1-5; CDR3aa: CASSLPGGDSNQPQHF
v_gene: TRBV19; j_gene: TRBJ2-7; CDR3aa: CASSMGTGNEQYF
v_gene: TRBV5-1; j_gene: TRBJ2-6; CDR3aa: CASSIQGIGSGANVLTF
v_gene: TRBV3-1/TRBV3-2; j_gene: TRBJ2-1; CDR3aa: CASSHQGGWNEQFF
v_gene: TRBV30; j_gene: TRBJ1-6; CDR3aa: CAWSLGYNSPLHF
v_gene: TRBV2; j_gene: TRBJ2-5; CDR3aa: CASSGAAGETQYF
v_gene: TRBV3-1/TRBV3-2; j_gene: TRBJ2-1; CDR3aa: CASSQEPLAGGWEQFF
v_gene: TRBV6-5; j_gene: TRBJ2-2; CDR3aa: CASGTGVSNTGELFF
v_gene: TRBV7-9; j_gene: TRBJ1-6; CDR3aa: CASSLQTGRNSPLHF
v_gene: TRBV5-1; j_gene: TRBJ2-3; CDR3aa: CASSLGYTSTDTQYF
v_gene: TRBV19; j_gene: TRBJ2-3; CDR3aa: CASSISLAVGTDTQYF
v_gene: TRBV27; j_gene: TRBJ1-6; CDR3aa: CASSFLDNSPLHF
v_gene: TRBV7-8; j_gene: TRBJ2-7; CDR3aa: CASSLGHGPYEQYF
v_gene: TRBV7-2; j_gene: TRBJ2-1; CDR3aa: CASSLAPLDNEQFF
v_gene: TRBV7-9; j_gene: TRBJ2-1; CDR3aa: CASSFTGKATPYNEQFF
v_gene: TRBV28; j_gene: TRBJ1-6; CDR3aa: CASNKRGPSPLHF
v_gene: TRBV4-3; j_gene: TRBJ1-2; CDR3aa: CASSQDSGRQTYGYTF
v_gene: TRBV12-2; j_gene: TRBJ1-6; CDR3aa: CASRLASSYNSPLHF